The subject of this entry is one T cell receptor (beta chain). The antigen remains undetermined. The sample originates from a study of cytomegalovirus exposure and HLA in healthy donors. There are 16 residues in the CDR3. The junction had 11 bases not matched to a gene; V was cut back by 6 bases and J by 7 bases. The germline V gene has CDR1 MNHNY and CDR2 SVGAGI (reference sequence). Findings of the study overall: TCR beta V- and J-gene trimming was later associated with a missense DCLRE1C variant.

Primers included in the PCR were 60 Vbeta and 13 Jbeta primers. Method: immunoSEQ multiplex PCR; TCRdb's copy keeps in-frame clones and lacks some. The sample consists of fewer than 150,000 clones, roughly 83% of them appearing once. This chain joins TRBV6-6 and TRBJ2-2, with 10 bases lining up with TRBD2. The sample was PBMCs. The sequence came from a man aged 40-49 years in good health and CMV-seropositive. The CDR3 region has the DNA TGTGCCAGCAGCCGCCGTCTAGCGGGAGTGGGCGGGGAGCTGTTTTTT. Protein: CASSRRLAGVGGELFF.